These 7 T cell receptor beta chains came from one sample sequenced in a study of T cells in Graves' hyperthyroidism and ophthalmopathy. Amplification yielded TCR beta CDR3 regions, with RNA transcripts as the source. During a first-round RT-PCR of the TCR CDR3, the HTBI primer set was used. TCRdb re-analysed the multiplex PCR reads in MiXCR, keeping a single row per CDR3 protein. The sample yields approximately 640,000 distinct CDR3 sequences, 15% to 20% seen once. Material: blood. The receptor source for this set is a woman under 40 with Graves' hyperthyroidism.

Many counts were recorded for this clonotype. The CDR3: CASTPSREGGEQYF. The CDR3 coding sequence is TGTGCCAGCACCCCCTCGCGGGAGGGCGGCGAGCAGTACTTC. The chain has TRBV12-3 or TRBV12-4 and TRBJ2-7; 9 bases match TRBD2. The V and J ends lost 7 bases and 6 bases, in that order; junction bases with no gene match: 10. This CDR3 region has 14 residues.

At least ten counts were recorded for this clonotype. The J gene is TRBJ2-7, the V gene TRBV11-2; D is ambiguous. The V end lost 2 bases, the J end lost 2 bases, and 4 bases lay between the germline ends. Germline CDR1 SGHAT, CDR2 FQNNGV. This CDR3 comprises 12 residues. The CDR3: CASSLRPYEQYF. Here the CDR3 DNA reads TGTGCCAGCAGCTTACGACCCTACGAGCAGTACTTC. Variable domain in full (rest from reference TRBV11-2 and TRBJ2-7): EAGVAQSPRYKIIEKRQSVAFWCNPISGHATLYWYQQILGQGPKLLIQFQNNGVVDDSQLPKDRFSAERLKGVDSTLKIQPAKLEDSAVYLCASSLRPYEQYFGPGTRLTVT.

The sample holds one count of this clonotype. CDR3 region: CASSLSTSGRAQYF. The CDR3 nucleotides read TGTGCCAGCAGTTTATCGACTAGCGGGAGGGCGCAGTATTTT. The chain employs TRBV27 and TRBJ2-3; 14 bases match TRBD2. With V trimmed by 0 bases and J by 10 bases, 0 bases remained unmatched. This CDR3 is 14 amino acids long. Germline V gene data show CDR1 as MNHEY and CDR2 as SMNVEV (reference sequence).

V gene TRBV6-5 combines with J gene TRBJ1-5; D is undetermined. CDR3 length: 15 residues. Trimming shortened V by 2 bases and J by 3 bases, and 11 bases separated the two germline ends. The germline CDR1 and CDR2 sequences are MNHEY and SVGAGI. DNA of the CDR3: TGTGCCAGCAGTTACGGGCAGATATACAATCAGCCCCAGCATTTT. Its protein is CASSYGQIYNQPQHF.

This clonotype occurred a few times. This sequence joins TRBV28 and TRBJ1-1; D may be TRBD1 (5 bases). In germline, CDR1 is MDHEN, CDR2 SYDVKM. Deletions cut 5 bases from V and 4 bases from J, with 14 bases between. The CDR3 has 14 amino acids. CDR3 region: CASSLMGETTEAFF. DNA for the CDR3: TGTGCCAGCAGTCTAATGGGGGAGACCACTGAAGCTTTCTTT.

This clonotype was seen many times. The chain combines TRBV30 with TRBJ1-2; a possible D gene is TRBD1 (5 bases). Germline CDR1 reads GTSNPN; CDR2 reads SVGIG (reference sequence). There are 12 residues in the CDR3. The ends were cut back, 3 bases at V and 8 bases at J, with 13 bases in the middle. DNA of the CDR3: TGTGCCTGGAGCCCGGGACCACGGGGCTACACCTTC. The encoded protein is CAWSPGPRGYTF. The full variable domain, its missing parts supplied by reference TRBV30 and TRBJ1-2, is SQTIHQWPATLVQPVGSPLSLECTVEGTSNPNLYWYRQAAGRGLQLLFYSVGIGQISSEVPQNLSASRPQDRQFILSSKKLLLSDSGFYLCAWSPGPRGYTFGSGTRLTVV.

This clonotype was observed many times. The V call is TRBV28, the J call TRBJ2-1, with TRBD1 identical over 9 bases. Trimming removed 5 bases from V and 3 bases from J; junction bases left unmatched: 8. Germline lookup yields CDR1 MDHEN and CDR2 SYDVKM. The CDR3 is 16 amino acids. The CDR3 spells CASSPGGTGNYNEQFF. The CDR3 coding sequence is TGTGCCAGCAGTCCTGGCGGGACAGGGAACTACAATGAGCAGTTCTTC.